The subject of this entry is one T cell receptor (beta chain). Its antigen is unknown. This CDR3 fails to terminate in the conserved phenylalanine or tryptophan, so it likely reflects a read error. Counting both end residues, the CDR3 totals 14 amino acids. Left in the record is the CDR3 DNA by itself, 42 bases read in frame from the first base. Cut back by 7 bases and 4 bases, the V and J ends lie 16 bases apart. The germline V gene gives CDR1 as MDHEN and CDR2 as SYDVKM. This entry belongs to a study of blood T cells in healthy people across ages (dated by TCRdb to about 2015). Concerning the study at large: In model experiments, template switching captured roughly one uniquely barcoded TCR beta cDNA molecule for every two T cells. Donors were grouped into four age groups: young (average approximately 16 years), middle-aged (39), aged (62) and long-lived (about 82). Using the same blood draw, the study looked at two additional independent replicas of 1 million unique cDNA reads for two donors, one aged 18 to 30 and the other aged 80 or older. The study measured age-related changes in TCR beta repertoire diversity using deep sequencing normalized with unique cDNA molecular identifiers. To avoid experimental bias, donors of different ages were spread randomly across the sequencing lanes. Broad study findings and their caveats: Total diversity estimates from one million sequenced T cells were considered lower bounds and underestimates. Bulk unsorted PBMC profiling prevented conclusive comparison of naive and antigen-experienced compartments. Compared with the aged group, the long-lived group had more naive CD4+ T cells, fewer expanded clones and increased TCR diversity, a pattern suggesting age selection. There was a strong correlation between observed TCR beta diversity and the percentage of naive T cells measured by flow cytometry. Because donor CMV infection status was unknown, age-related changes in expanded clonotypes were potentially confounded. As age increased, observed TCR beta diversity per million T cells dropped in a roughly linear way, and a significant reduction was already evident by age 40.

Library generation was performed with 5' RACE. Sequencing was performed on an Illumina HiSeq 2500. A second PCR of roughly 6 to 11 cycles was run with a J-beta primer mix and a sample-barcoded 5' primer. A unique molecular identifier was introduced onto each TCR beta cDNA molecule by a template-switch 5' adaptor carrying 12 random nucleotides. Each sample yielded at least 3 million CDR3-containing paired-end reads. First-strand cDNA was synthesized from all RNA with the Mint cDNA synthesis kit, primed by a TRBC-specific oligonucleotide. All cDNA was treated with uracil-DNA glycosylase and then went through a first 18-cycle PCR with the universal primers M1SS and BC2_uni_R. In the source study's methods: For normalization, 1 million high-quality reads, each with a distinct molecular identifier, were randomly selected from each sample. Instead of being binned into consensus sequences, reads with shared molecular identifiers were discarded. MiTCR, set to a Q25 quality threshold and the strictest error-elimination algorithm, was used for CDR3 identification, clonotype clustering and error correction. Lower-bound total TCR beta diversity was estimated with a nonparametric unseen species model using Euler transformation. In-frame beta chains were kept once TCRdb had trimmed the public reads at Q25 with fastp and called clones with MiXCR. Each entry is one CDR3 protein sequence, shown with its most common DNA and genes. The V and J calls here are based on TCRdb, not the publication. The sample records about 1.4 million distinct CDR3 sequences, around 55% of which are singletons. Jointly, the top ten make up under 8.5% of the sample.

The roughly 37 donors, aged about 6 to 95 years, were systemically healthy Caucasian individuals from Russia. About 10 milliliters of peripheral blood were collected from each donor into EDTA-treated Vacutainer tubes. PBMCs were isolated by Ficoll-Paque density-gradient centrifugation, with at least 6.5 million obtained per sample. Total RNA, at least 5 micrograms per sample, was extracted from PBMCs with Trizol reagent. For every donor, an aliquot of PBMCs went through flow cytometry to measure the percentages of naive CD45RAhigh/CD27high T cells. Material for sequencing was blood. This sequence originates from a man between 18 and 35 years old in good health. Here the chain combines TRBV28 and TRBJ1-2; too little of a D gene remains to name it. Here is the DNA: TGTGCCAGCATCGCCCAGCAAAGATCCTATGGCTACACCTTA. This translates into CASIAQQRSYGYTL.